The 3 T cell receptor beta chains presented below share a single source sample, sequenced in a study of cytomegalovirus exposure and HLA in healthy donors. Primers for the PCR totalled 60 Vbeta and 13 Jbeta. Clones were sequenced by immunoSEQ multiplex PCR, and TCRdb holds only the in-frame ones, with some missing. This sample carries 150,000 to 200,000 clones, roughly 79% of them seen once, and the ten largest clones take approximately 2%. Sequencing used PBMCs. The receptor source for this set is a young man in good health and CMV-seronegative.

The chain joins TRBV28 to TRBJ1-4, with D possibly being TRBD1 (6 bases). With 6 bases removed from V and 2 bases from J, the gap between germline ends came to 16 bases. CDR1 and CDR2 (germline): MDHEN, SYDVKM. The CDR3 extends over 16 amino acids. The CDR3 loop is CASSPGGRRTNEKLFF. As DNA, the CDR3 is TGTGCCAGCAGCCCCGGGGGGCGGAGGACTAATGAAAAACTGTTTTTT.

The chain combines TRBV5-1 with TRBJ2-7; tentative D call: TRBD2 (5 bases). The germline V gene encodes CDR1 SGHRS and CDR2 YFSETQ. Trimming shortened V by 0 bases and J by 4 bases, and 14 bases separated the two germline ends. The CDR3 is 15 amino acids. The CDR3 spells CASSLAASGPYEQYF. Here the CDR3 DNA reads TGCGCCAGCAGCTTGGCTGCCAGCGGTCCTTACGAGCAGTACTTC. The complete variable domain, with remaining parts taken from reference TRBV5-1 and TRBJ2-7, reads KAGVTQTPRYLIKTRGQQVTLSCSPISGHRSVSWYQQTPGQGLQFLFEYFSETQRNKGNFPGRFSGRQFSNSRSEMNVSTLELGDSALYLCASSLAASGPYEQYFGPGTRLTVT.

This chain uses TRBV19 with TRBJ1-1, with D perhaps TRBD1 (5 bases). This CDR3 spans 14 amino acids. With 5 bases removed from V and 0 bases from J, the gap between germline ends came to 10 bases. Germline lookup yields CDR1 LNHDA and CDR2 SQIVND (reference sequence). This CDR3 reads CASSRRRVNTEAFF. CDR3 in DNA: TGTGCCAGTAGTCGCCGCAGGGTGAACACTGAAGCTTTCTTT.